The sample holds many counts of the clone carrying this TCR beta chain. Its cognate antigen is unknown. TCRdb passed the 5' RACE reads through MiXCR, listing each CDR3 protein once. This table has around 770,000 distinct CDR3 sequences, approximately 10% appearing once. These data belong to a study of CD8 T cells in ankylosing spondylitis. Broader study findings: The study identified a TCR beta motif of about eight highly homologous variants that appeared characteristic of ankylosing spondylitis blood.

There are 13 residues in the CDR3. Germline V gene data show CDR1 as SQVTM and CDR2 as ANQGSEA. The V end was cut by 6 bases, the J end by 6 bases, with 18 bases between. The chain links TRBV29-1 to TRBJ2-7, with a weak D call TRBD1 (7 bases). The TCR originated in a male donor with ankylosing spondylitis. Sequences were obtained from blood, either unsorted or a sorted T cell fraction (not recorded which). The DNA of the CDR3 is TGCAGCGTCCAACAGGGGAGGATTGCCGAGCAGTACTTC. Translating gives CSVQQGRIAEQYF.